The clone carrying this T cell receptor (beta chain) was observed at least ten times. This specimen comes from a study of identical twins. Between the trimmed V and J ends, which lost 6 bases and 3 bases, there was a span of 6 bases. The CDR3 covers 11 residues. TCRdb fed the 5' RACE reads into MiXCR, producing one record per CDR3 protein. The repertoire holds 600,000 to 850,000 distinct CDR3 sequences, with roughly 20% as singletons. These same data were also listed under a study on T cells expressing NK-cell markers.

Input material: PBMCs. This chain links TRBV12-3 or TRBV12-4 with TRBJ2-7, with D uncertain. The receptor's source is a woman in her late teens or twenties in good health. The DNA of the CDR3 is TGTGCCAGCAGCAACTTCTACGAGCAGTACTTC. Translated, it gives CASSNFYEQYF.